Given below is one TCR beta chain in context. The antigen remains unidentified. Germline V gene data show CDR1 as LGHDT and CDR2 as YNNKEL (reference sequence). The CDR3 loop spans 14 amino acids. V was clipped by 9 bases and J by 7 bases; unmatched bases: 9. UMIs and sample barcodes were carried by the TCR alpha and TCR beta cDNA libraries that 5'RACE produced using constant-segment primers. TCRdb recomputed calls from the 5' RACE reads with MiXCR, one row per CDR3 protein. The table lists 500,000 to 600,000 distinct CDR3 sequences, about a sixth of them singletons. The data stem from a study of T-cell memory formation after mild COVID-19. Whole-study results and caveats: Some clones that responded were present in memory (sampled pre-infection), which suggests cross-reactive memory joined. Among clones contracting day 15 to 85, CD4/CD8 was balanced, whereas later expanders leaned CD4+. For contracting clones, CD4+ ones sat mainly in CM and EM, CD8+ in EMRA.

This sequence originates from an adult woman who had mild COVID-19 (a few samples of this study predate the infection). Cell type and time point are not known. V usage is TRBV3-1 and J usage is TRBJ1-4, with 9 bases that match TRBD1. Sequenced sample: PBMCs or a T cell subset sorted from them (not recorded which). CDR3 bases: TGTGCCAGTAACACAGGGGGCGCGGGTGAAAAACTGTTTTTT. It yields the protein CASNTGGAGEKLFF.